The clone carrying this TCR beta chain was observed a single time. These data are taken from a study of blood T cell repertoires in COVID-19. The overall study: Both acute and convalescent COVID-19 samples were obtained from the United States, Italy and Spain.

The length of the CDR3 is 12 residues. Germline V gene data show CDR1 as SGHAT and CDR2 as FQNNGV. Between the trimmed V and J ends, which lost 5 bases and 8 bases, there was a span of 12 bases. As originally analysed: From reference gene primer amplification, estimates of nucleated cell counts were derived. Only in-frame clones appear in the TCRdb table, and some are missing; sequencing was by immunoSEQ multiplex PCR. V, J and clone size were drawn from that table, and D and trimming were deduced from the DNA. The sample lists 130,000 to 150,000 clones, around four fifths occurring once. This receptor was obtained from a woman between 40 and 55 years old with active or convalescent COVID-19. V gene TRBV11-2 combines with J gene TRBJ1-1, with a possible D match to TRBD1 (6 bases). Sequenced: peripheral blood. CDR3 amino acids: CASSPNRVEAFF. The CDR3 DNA reads as TGTGCCAGCAGCCCAAACAGGGTAGAAGCTTTCTTT.